This T cell receptor (beta chain) originates from a study of shared clonotypes between healthy human individuals. Whole-study context: Per donor, three plates held CD4 naive cells, three held CD4 memory, two held CD8 naive and one held CD8 memory. Overall study findings and caveats: Memory subsets had estimated richness that was generally smaller than that of naive subsets.

Repertoires were generated with immunoSEQ multiplex PCR, while TCRdb's copy carries only in-frame clones and drops some. This sample has about 1 million clones, with around 74% found just once. From CD4+ cells came CD45RA+ naive and CD45RA-negative memory subsets. To note about this clone: Its antigen is still unknown.

This CDR3 is 13 amino acids long. Germline V gives CDR1 MNHNS, CDR2 SASEGT. The chain couples TRBV6-1 to TRBJ2-5; no firm D call. The J call is doubtful: the DNA matches TRBJ2-7 better. Input material: memory CD4+ T cells sorted from blood. Subset: CD45RA-negative fraction. The sequence derives from a young man in good health. The CDR3 DNA is TGTGCCAGCAGTGAAGCGGTCTCCTACGAGCAGTACTTC. It translates to CASSEAVSYEQYF.